The table lists the clone carrying this T cell receptor beta chain with many counts. As yet, its antigen is unknown. TCRdb re-called the RT-PCR reads with MiXCR, one entry per CDR3 protein. The data contain roughly 180,000 distinct CDR3 sequences, around 9.2% of them seen just once; the ten biggest clones take up around 9.9%. These data are taken from a study of response to subunit inactivated influenza vaccine. Study results and limitations: Each seasonal influenza vaccination, the authors suggested, recruits few new T cells.

This CDR3 is 15 amino acids long. CDR1 is MGHRA and CDR2 is YSYEKL in the germline V gene. V was pared by 0 bases and J by 11 bases, with 18 bases between. The sequence was obtained from a man aged 45 to 65 who received an inactivated influenza vaccine. V gene TRBV4-1 combines with J gene TRBJ2-3; perhaps TRBD2 as D (5 bases). The material was non-naive T cells sorted from PBMCs, obtained on the day of vaccination. For the CDR3, the DNA is TGCGCCAGCAGCCAAGAGGCGACTACCCCAAGGGAGCAGTATTTT. Amino acid sequence: CASSQEATTPREQYF.